This T cell receptor beta chain was sequenced in a study of T cells in localized non-small cell lung cancer. As to this clone: Antigen: not known.

Generated by immunoSEQ multiplex PCR, the TCRdb table keeps only in-frame clones and is missing some. The sample yields fewer than 30,000 clones, roughly 91% seen once. Broader study findings: Uninvolved adjacent lung showed higher T cell clonality than tumor.

J was trimmed by 4 bases and V by 0 bases; bases with no gene match: 6. CDR1 SGDLS and CDR2 YYNGEE come from the germline V gene. There are 15 residues in the CDR3. Sequencing used peripheral blood, obtained before any cancer treatment. The clonotype was recovered from a woman aged 35-75 years with stage I lung adenocarcinoma. The rearrangement uses TRBV9 and TRBJ2-7; 8 bases are a match to TRBD2. The CDR3 loop reads CASSVGGSGTYEQYF. The CDR3 DNA is TGTGCCAGCAGCGTAGGAGGTAGCGGGACTTACGAGCAGTACTTC.